The 21 T cell receptor beta chains listed next were all sequenced from one sample in a study of cytomegalovirus exposure and HLA in healthy donors. The PCR employed 60 Vbeta primers together with 13 Jbeta primers. Here immunoSEQ multiplex PCR was the method, and the copy in TCRdb shows in-frame clones only, minus some. The repertoire holds around 97,000 clones, with roughly 77% as singletons. Sequenced: PBMCs. These receptors all come from a woman under 30 in good health and CMV-seropositive.

The chain carries TRBV6-1 and TRBJ1-2; tentatively, D is TRBD1 (6 bases). Germline V lookup: CDR1 MNHNS, CDR2 SASEGT. The V and J ends lost 5 bases and 3 bases respectively, with 10 bases between them. There are 13 residues in the CDR3. Here the CDR3 reads CASSTTGDYGYTF. DNA for the CDR3: TGTGCCAGCAGTACGACAGGAGACTATGGCTACACCTTC.

The chain couples TRBV25-1 to TRBJ2-5; D perhaps matches TRBD2 (6 bases). The CDR3 loop spans 17 amino acids. V was shortened by 6 bases and J by 1 base, with 21 bases between the two germline ends. The germline gives CDR1 MGHDK, CDR2 SYGVNS. The CDR3 nucleotides read TGTGCCAGCAGCCAACTTTCCTTCGGGAGTATCCAAGAGACCCAGTACTTC. It translates to CASSQLSFGSIQETQYF.

The CDR3 sequence is CASSYGGEDAEAFF. The CDR3 region has the DNA TGTGCCAGCAGTTACGGGGGCGAGGACGCTGAAGCTTTCTTT. The genes are TRBV6-6 and TRBJ1-1; D may be TRBD1 (6 bases). There are 14 residues in the CDR3. Germline assignment: CDR1 MNHNY and CDR2 SVGAGI (reference sequence). V gave up 2 bases and J gave up 6 bases, with 13 bases separating them.

The V call is TRBV14, the J call TRBJ2-1; 9 bases line up with TRBD1. The CDR3 is 18 residues long. Germline assignment: CDR1 SGHDN and CDR2 FVKESK. J lost 6 bases, V lost 0 bases, and 12 bases had no gene match. The CDR3 here is CASSQDRLRGTGTNEQFF. The CDR3, as DNA: TGTGCCAGCAGCCAAGATAGATTAAGGGGGACAGGGACCAATGAGCAGTTCTTC.

This clone has more than one count but fewer than ten. The J gene is TRBJ2-7, the V gene TRBV5-1; TRBD1 matches 8 bases. The J segment lost 1 base and the V segment lost 4 bases, leaving 7 bases of the junction unmatched. This CDR3 has 15 residues. CDR1 is SGHRS and CDR2 is YFSETQ in the germline V gene. CDR3 amino acids: CASSAGQGFSYEQYF. In DNA form, the CDR3 reads TGCGCCAGCAGCGCCGGACAGGGTTTTTCCTACGAGCAGTACTTC.

The V call is TRBV12-5, the J call TRBJ1-2, with 8 nucleotides matching TRBD1. Unmatched junction bases numbered 7, after V lost 2 bases and J lost 5 bases. Germline V gene sequence: CDR1 LGHNT, CDR2 FRNRAP. The length of the CDR3 is 15 residues. The CDR3 sequence: CASGLPADRVYGYTF. The CDR3 bases are TGTGCTAGTGGTTTGCCTGCGGACAGGGTATATGGCTACACCTTC.

CDR3 sequence reads: CASSPGRGNSPLHF. The CDR3 DNA reads TGTGCCAGCAGTCCAGGGAGGGGTAATTCACCCCTCCACTTT. The chain carries TRBV2 and TRBJ1-6; D is possibly TRBD1 (5 bases). Deletions cut 5 bases from V and 6 bases from J, with 11 bases between. The CDR3 is 14 amino acids. CDR1 is SNHLY, CDR2 FYNNEI, per germline.

This rearrangement joins TRBV19 to TRBJ2-3; 11 nucleotides match TRBD1. V was pared by 5 bases and J by 3 bases, with 4 bases of the junction left unmatched. This CDR3 has 15 residues. Per the germline V gene, CDR1 is LNHDA and CDR2 is SQIVND (reference sequence). The CDR3 region is CASSVWDRGTDTQYF. The CDR3 DNA reads TGTGCCAGTAGTGTGTGGGACAGGGGGACAGATACGCAGTATTTT.

This clone was found many times. The gene calls are TRBV12-5 and TRBJ1-4; possible D gene TRBD1, 6 bases. With 4 bases removed from V and 5 bases from J, the gap between germline ends came to 14 bases. Germline V gene lookup returns CDR1 LGHNT and CDR2 FRNRAP. This CDR3 region has 15 residues. The CDR3 DNA reads TGTGCTAGTGGTTCTACAGGGCGGGAGAATGAAAAACTGTTTTTT. It specifies CASGSTGRENEKLFF. The full variable domain, its missing parts supplied by reference TRBV12-5 and TRBJ1-4, is DARVTQTPRHKVTEMGQEVTMRCQPILGHNTVFWYRQTMMQGLELLAYFRNRAPLDDSGMPKDRFSAEMPDATLATLKIQPSEPRDSAVYFCASGSTGRENEKLFFGSGTQLSVL.

This clone was seen a handful of times. The V gene is TRBV25-1, the J gene TRBJ2-7, with D perhaps TRBD2 (6 bases). The V and J ends lost 8 bases and 6 bases respectively, with 20 bases between them. The germline CDR1 and CDR2 sequences are MGHDK and SYGVNS. The CDR3 extends over 14 amino acids. The CDR3 loop reads CASGVSGTQPEQYF. The CDR3 DNA reads TGTGCCAGCGGAGTTAGCGGAACCCAGCCCGAGCAGTACTTC.

This clone was picked up one time. The chain combines TRBV7-9 with TRBJ1-1; 9 bases line up with TRBD1. V was clipped by 5 bases and J by 3 bases; unmatched bases: 4. This CDR3 spans 14 amino acids. Germline lookup yields CDR1 SEHNR and CDR2 FQNEAQ (reference sequence). The CDR3 sequence: CASSDRGGDTEAFF. The CDR3 bases are TGTGCCAGCAGCGACAGGGGGGGGGACACTGAAGCTTTCTTT.

The chain has TRBV9 and TRBJ1-1; the match to TRBD1 covers 10 bases. The CDR3 is made up of 15 amino acids. The germline gives CDR1 SGDLS, CDR2 YYNGEE. The junction had 6 bases not matched to a gene; V was cut back by 2 bases and J by 5 bases. In nucleotides, the CDR3 is TGTGCCAGCAGCGTTTCCGGGACAGGGGAAACTGAAGCTTTCTTT. Amino acids: CASSVSGTGETEAFF.

This sequence joins TRBV21-1 and TRBJ1-5. TRBV21-1 is a known pseudogene. CDR3 size: 14 residues. The CDR3 spells CASSKGGKHQPQHF. In DNA form, the CDR3 reads TGTGCCAGCAGCAAGGGAGGGAAACATCAGCCCCAGCATTTT.

V is TRBV2 and J is TRBJ1-5, with D tentatively TRBD1 (6 bases). The CDR3 contains 14 residues. V lost 1 base and J 5 bases, leaving 9 bases between the germline ends. Germline-derived CDR1 and CDR2 are SNHLY and FYNNEI. The CDR3 nucleotides are TGTGCCAGCAGTGAAGACTGGGGGCATCAGCCCCAGCATTTT. It translates to CASSEDWGHQPQHF.

The rearrangement joins TRBV5-4 to TRBJ2-1; 7 nucleotides line up with TRBD1. Germline CDR1 is SGHNT and CDR2 is YYREEE (reference sequence). Trimming at V came to 5 bases and at J to 6 bases, leaving 11 bases not matched to a gene. The CDR3 contains 15 residues. The CDR3 region is CASSWASGGGNEQFF. The DNA for the CDR3 is TGTGCCAGCAGTTGGGCCTCAGGGGGTGGCAATGAGCAGTTCTTC.

The V call is TRBV11-2, the J call TRBJ2-3; 7 bases are shared with TRBD2. This CDR3 comprises 16 residues. The V gene's germline CDR1 is SGHAT and CDR2 FQNNGV. The junction had 13 bases not matched to a gene; V was cut back by 5 bases and J by 5 bases. The CDR3 protein is CASSQGRGRKVDTQYF. The CDR3, as DNA: TGTGCCAGCAGCCAAGGACGCGGGAGAAAGGTAGATACGCAGTATTTT.

The V call is TRBV10-3, the J call TRBJ2-5; D may be TRBD1 (6 bases). Trimming took off 7 bases at V and 5 bases at J, with 17 bases between the two ends. Per germline, CDR1 ENHRY and CDR2 SYGVKD. This CDR3 region has 14 residues. CDR3 in amino acids: CAIKRVGAGETQYF. The CDR3 nucleotides read TGTGCCATCAAACGGGTGGGGGCAGGGGAGACCCAGTACTTC.

This clone has more than one count but fewer than ten. The CDR3 protein is CSVLWGRGTEAFF. The CDR3 nucleotides are TGCAGCGTCTTGTGGGGCCGTGGCACTGAAGCTTTCTTT. The chain couples TRBV29-1 to TRBJ1-1; tentative D call: TRBD1 (5 bases). Trimming removed 6 bases from V and 4 bases from J, with 15 bases in between. The CDR3 is 13 amino acids. CDR1 is SQVTM, CDR2 ANQGSEA, per germline.

This chain connects TRBV5-1 to TRBJ2-3; D is possibly TRBD1 (5 bases). Germline lookup yields CDR1 SGHRS and CDR2 YFSETQ. The V end was cut by 0 bases, the J end by 5 bases, with 7 bases between. The CDR3 spans 13 residues. The CDR3 region is CASSLEGVDTQYF. CDR3 sequence (DNA): TGCGCCAGCAGCTTGGAAGGGGTAGATACGCAGTATTTT.

V is TRBV29-1 and J is TRBJ2-7; TRBD2 matches 7 bases. Losses at the gene ends were 1 base for V and 0 bases for J; bases not matched to a gene: 0. The CDR3 has 13 amino acids. CDR1 SQVTM and CDR2 ANQGSEA come from the germline V gene. The CDR3 DNA reads as TGCAGCGTTGAAGGGGACTACTCCTACGAGCAGTACTTC. The encoded protein is CSVEGDYSYEQYF.

A few counts support this clone. This chain uses TRBV11-2 with TRBJ2-6; D not resolved. Germline V lookup: CDR1 SGHAT, CDR2 FQNNGV. The CDR3 is 19 residues long. Trimming removed 5 bases from V and 0 bases from J, with 20 bases in between. The CDR3 bases are TGTGCCAGCAGCCCGCAAGGTCCCACCCACTACTCTGGGGCCAACGTCCTGACTTTC. It is translated as CASSPQGPTHYSGANVLTF.